The clone carrying this T cell receptor (beta chain) was counted a few times. Antigen: not known. A single record per CDR3 protein comes from TCRdb applying MiXCR to the 5' RACE reads. Of 1.5 million or so distinct CDR3 sequences listed, 32% were seen once; the top ten hold about 0.27%. The sample comes from a study of identical twins. Study-wide results and limits: Within beta out-of-frame sequences, the excess sharing observed between twins was weaker. An excess of low generation probability was shown by twin-shared out-of-frame alpha sequences. Fewer insertions marked abundant cord blood beta clonotypes; young adult naive trended weakly, memory not at all. One should note that invariant MAIT and iNKT cells could partly confound zero-insertion analyses.

Germline-derived CDR1 and CDR2 are ENHRY and SYGVKD. Trimming took 6 bases from V and 3 from J; bases not matched to a gene: 2. This CDR3 is built from 14 residues. The clonotype was recovered from a newborn girl in good health. Sequenced material: cord blood. The chain links TRBV10-3 to TRBJ1-2; 12 nucleotides match TRBD1. The CDR3 region has the DNA TGTGCCATCAGAGGGACAGGGGGCGACTATGGCTACACCTTC. It yields the protein CAIRGTGGDYGYTF.